These 21 T cell receptor beta chains were all obtained from the same sample, sequenced in a study of identical twins. Each CDR3 protein gets one entry after TCRdb re-called the 5' RACE reads with MiXCR. The top ten clones hold around 0.98% of a sample with around 490,000 distinct CDR3 sequences, around 15% of them seen once. The sample was also linked to a second study, of yellow fever vaccine responses in identical twins.

Sequencing was performed on CD4+ T cells sorted from blood. The receptors come from a young woman in good health.

This clonotype was detected only a few times. This chain uses TRBV5-6 with TRBJ1-2; maybe TRBD1 (6 bases). Per the germline V gene, CDR1 is SGHDT and CDR2 is YYEEEE. CDR3 length: 15 amino acids. Trimming cost V 2 bases and J 1 base, with 12 bases left between them. The CDR3 DNA reads as TGTGCCAGCAGCTTTACAGGGATTGTTAACTATGGCTACACCTTC. Protein sequence: CASSFTGIVNYGYTF.

This clonotype was recorded at least ten times. The V gene is TRBV29-1, the J gene TRBJ1-5; tentatively, D is TRBD1 (6 bases). CDR3 size: 13 residues. V was clipped by 4 bases and J by 1 base, with 8 bases between them. Germline CDR1 and CDR2: SQVTM and ANQGSEA. The DNA of the CDR3 is TGCAGCGTTGCCAGGGGAAGCAATCAGCCCCAGCATTTT. Amino acids: CSVARGSNQPQHF.

The rearrangement uses TRBV7-8 and TRBJ2-3; TRBD2 matches at 9 bases. The V gene's germline CDR1 is SGHVS and CDR2 FQNEAQ. V shed 0 bases, J shed 2 bases, and the junction held 6 bases outside the gene matches. The CDR3 loop spans 17 amino acids. CDR3 sequence (DNA): TGTGCCAGCAGCTTAGCAAGTCTAGCGGGACCCACAGATACGCAGTATTTT. It specifies CASSLASLAGPTDTQYF. The variable domain in full, completed from reference TRBV7-8 and TRBJ2-3, reads GAGVSQSPRYKVAKRGQDVALRCDPISGHVSLFWYQQALGQGPEFLTYFQNEAQLDKSGLPSDRFFAERPEGSVSTLKIQRTQQEDSAVYLCASSLASLAGPTDTQYFGPGTRLTVL.

The chain recombines TRBV6-1 with TRBJ2-7, with D perhaps given as TRBD1 or TRBD2 (5 bases each). This CDR3 region has 15 residues. Trimming cost V 5 bases and J 7 bases, with 21 bases left between them. The germline V gene has CDR1 MNHNS and CDR2 SASEGT. CDR3 in DNA: TGTGCCAGCAGTCTTAAGGTGGGCAGGGAGATTGAGCAGTACTTC. This gives the protein CASSLKVGREIEQYF.

This clonotype was detected only a few times. The chain couples TRBV5-1 to TRBJ2-5; the D gene is possibly TRBD1 (5 bases). CDR3 length: 14 residues. V dropped 7 bases and J dropped 4 bases, with 17 bases sitting between them. CDR1 and CDR2 (germline): SGHRS, YFSETQ. CDR3 in amino acids: CASRYTAGIETQYF. CDR3 DNA: TGCGCCAGCCGCTACACGGCAGGGATAGAGACCCAGTACTTC.

This chain links TRBV5-1 with TRBJ2-7; tentative D call: TRBD1 (8 bases). The CDR3 totals 20 residues. The ends were cut back, 1 base at V and 3 bases at J, with 29 bases in the middle. CDR1 SGHRS and CDR2 YFSETQ come from the germline V gene. CDR3 bases: TGCGCCAGCAGCTTGATCGGCGGGACTACCGGGACAGGTGTGATCTACGAGCAGTACTTC. Amino acid sequence: CASSLIGGTTGTGVIYEQYF.

A few counts support this clonotype. The chain employs TRBV2 and TRBJ2-3; 10 nucleotides match TRBD2. The CDR3 consists of 16 residues. Looked up from germline, CDR1 is SNHLY and CDR2 is FYNNEI. After removal of 6 bases from V and 2 bases from J, the junction contained 8 bases not matched to a gene. Written as DNA, the CDR3 is TGTGCCAGCAGACTTCTAGCGGGGGCCACCACAGATACGCAGTATTTT. This translates into CASRLLAGATTDTQYF.

For the CDR3, the DNA is TGTGCCACCAGTGATAATCGGGGGAACTCCTACAATGAGCAGTTCTTC. The encoded protein is CATSDNRGNSYNEQFF. The chain is built from TRBV24-1 and TRBJ2-1; D might be TRBD2 (6 bases). Germline V CDR1 and CDR2: KGHDR, SFDVKD. The CDR3 totals 16 residues. Trimming shortened V by 3 bases and J by 0 bases, and 11 bases separated the two germline ends.

The chain recombines TRBV3-1 with TRBJ2-2; 7 bases map to TRBD2. Germline V gene data show CDR1 as LGHDT and CDR2 as YNNKEL (reference sequence). This CDR3 comprises 16 residues. J lost 6 bases, V lost 1 base, and 8 bases had no gene match. The CDR3 is CASSQVGGFTPGELFF. As DNA, the CDR3 is TGTGCCAGCAGCCAAGTCGGGGGGTTTACCCCCGGGGAGCTGTTTTTT.

The chain is built from TRBV6-1 and TRBJ2-7, with D maybe TRBD1 (5 bases). The CDR3 loop spans 13 amino acids. Looked up from germline, CDR1 is MNHNS and CDR2 is SASEGT. V was clipped by 0 bases and J by 9 bases, with 12 bases between them. CDR3 DNA: TGTGCCAGCAGTGAAGCGCCCAGGGTAGGGCAGTACTTC. It encodes CASSEAPRVGQYF.

The chain links TRBV20-1 to TRBJ1-1, with TRBD1 as a possible D gene (6 bases). Germline CDR1 is DFQATT and CDR2 is SNEGSKA (reference sequence). This CDR3 spans 12 amino acids. The V and J ends lost 7 bases and 5 bases respectively, with 14 bases between them. DNA for the CDR3: TGCAGTGGTACAGGGACATTAACTGAAGCTTTCTTT. As protein: CSGTGTLTEAFF.

The rearrangement uses TRBV6-2 or TRBV6-3 and TRBJ2-7; either TRBD1 or TRBD2 may fit D (5 bases each). Germline CDR1 is MNHEY and CDR2 is SVGEGT. Trimming stripped 3 bases from V and 6 bases from J, with 15 bases between. The CDR3 contains 14 residues. CDR3 sequence: CASSYEGPSGEQYF. CDR3 bases: TGTGCCAGCAGTTATGAGGGACCCAGCGGCGAGCAGTACTTC.

This clonotype was recorded at least ten times. The V call is TRBV28, the J call TRBJ2-2; D ambiguous. This CDR3 comprises 13 residues. From germline, CDR1 is MDHEN and CDR2 SYDVKM. V was trimmed by 10 bases and J by 6 bases, leaving 15 bases between them. The CDR3 bases are TGTGCCACCCGATTTCTTGTCCCCGGGGAGCTGTTTTTT. It yields the protein CATRFLVPGELFF. The whole variable domain, filled in from reference TRBV28 and TRBJ2-2, reads DVKVTQSSRYLVKRTGEKVFLECVQDMDHENMFWYRQDPGLGLRLIYFSYDVKMKEKGDIPEGYSVSREKKERFSLILESASTNQTSMYLCATRFLVPGELFFGEGSRLTVL.

In its sample, this clonotype was seen many times. CDR3 sequence: CASSPPGNEQFF. As DNA, the CDR3 is TGTGCCAGCAGCCCCCCGGGGAATGAGCAGTTCTTC. This chain links TRBV12-3 or TRBV12-4 with TRBJ2-1; D might be TRBD2 (5 bases). The CDR3 is 12 residues long. The ends were cut back, 6 bases at V and 7 bases at J, with 10 bases in the middle.

J is TRBJ2-3 and V is TRBV12-3 or TRBV12-4; 10 nucleotides match TRBD2. V trimming: 6 bases; J trimming: 2 bases; junction bases outside the gene matches: 5. The CDR3 is made up of 15 amino acids. In nucleotides, the CDR3 is TGTGCCAGCAGACGGACTAGCGGAACCACAGATACGCAGTATTTT. This encodes CASRRTSGTTDTQYF.

This clonotype turned up a few times. The chain recombines TRBV4-2 with TRBJ2-2, with 15 bases fitting TRBD2. V lost 3 bases, J lost 4 bases, and 6 bases stayed unmatched. The CDR3 totals 18 residues. Germline values: CDR1 LGHNA, CDR2 YNFKEQ. The DNA of the CDR3 is TGTGCCAGCAGCCACGGACTAGCGGGGGGGCTGACCACCGGGGAGCTGTTTTTT. Translation gives CASSHGLAGGLTTGELFF.

This chain connects TRBV27 to TRBJ2-4; 10 bases match TRBD1. This CDR3 region has 13 residues. V lost 4 bases to trimming and J lost 14 bases; unmatched junction nucleotides: 8. CDR1 is MNHEY and CDR2 is SMNVEV in the germline V gene (reference sequence). The chain's CDR3 is CASSSLAGQGKYF. The DNA for the CDR3 is TGTGCCAGCAGTTCGCTTGCGGGACAGGGGAAGTACTTC.

The J gene is TRBJ1-5, the V gene TRBV5-6, with D maybe TRBD1 (5 bases). V was trimmed by 3 bases and J by 0 bases, leaving 13 bases between them. Germline loops: CDR1 SGHDT, CDR2 YYEEEE. This CDR3 comprises 16 residues. This CDR3 reads CASSWKGPNSNQPQHF. The CDR3 region has the DNA TGTGCCAGCAGCTGGAAGGGACCTAATAGCAATCAGCCCCAGCATTTT. Supplemented by reference TRBV5-6 and TRBJ1-5, the full variable domain reads DAGVTQSPTHLIKTRGQQVTLRCSPKSGHDTVSWYQQALGQGPQFIFQYYEEEERQRGNFPDRFSGHQFPNYSSELNVNALLLGDSALYLCASSWKGPNSNQPQHFGDGTRLSIL.

The rearrangement uses TRBV20-1 and TRBJ2-2; weak D call: TRBD1 (6 bases). Germline lookup yields CDR1 DFQATT and CDR2 SNEGSKA (reference sequence). The CDR3 has 15 residues. V was trimmed by 1 base and J by 3 bases, leaving 12 bases between them. CDR3 sequence reads: CSARGVQGDTGELFF. The CDR3 DNA reads as TGCAGTGCTAGAGGGGTACAGGGTGACACCGGGGAGCTGTTTTTT.

This clonotype was observed a few times. V and J are TRBV11-3 and TRBJ2-2; no firm D call. Trimming took 1 base from V and 6 from J, leaving 6 bases between them. Germline V gene lookup returns CDR1 SGHNT and CDR2 YENEEA. The CDR3 sequence is 13 residues long. Here the CDR3 DNA reads TGTGCCAGCAGCTTAGTGGGTCCCGGGGAGCTGTTTTTT. Translation: CASSLVGPGELFF. Full variable domain (missing parts from reference TRBV11-3 and TRBJ2-2): EAGVVQSPRYKIIEKKQPVAFWCNPISGHNTLYWYLQNLGQGPELLIRYENEEAVDDSQLPKDRFSAERLKGVDSTLKIQPAELGDSAVYLCASSLVGPGELFFGEGSRLTVL.

The rearrangement links TRBV11-2 to TRBJ2-3; 14 nucleotides align to TRBD2. Unmatched junction bases numbered 13, after V lost 5 bases and J lost 3 bases. Per the germline V gene, CDR1 is SGHAT and CDR2 is FQNNGV. The CDR3 loop spans 19 amino acids. For the CDR3, the DNA is TGTGCCAGCAGCCTCCTTTTTTCAGGACTAGCGGGAGGAACAGATACGCAGTATTTT. Translated, it gives CASSLLFSGLAGGTDTQYF.